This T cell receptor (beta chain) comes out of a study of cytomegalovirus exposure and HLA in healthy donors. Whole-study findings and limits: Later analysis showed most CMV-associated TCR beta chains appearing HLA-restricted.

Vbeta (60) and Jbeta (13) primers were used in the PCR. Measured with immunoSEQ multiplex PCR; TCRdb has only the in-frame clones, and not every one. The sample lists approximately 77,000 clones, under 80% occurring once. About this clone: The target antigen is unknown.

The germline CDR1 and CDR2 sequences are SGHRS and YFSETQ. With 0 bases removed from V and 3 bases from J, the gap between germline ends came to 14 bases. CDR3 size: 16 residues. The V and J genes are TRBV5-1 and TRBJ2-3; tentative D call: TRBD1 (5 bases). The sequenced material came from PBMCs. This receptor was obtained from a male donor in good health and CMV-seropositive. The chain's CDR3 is CASSLVQGWYTDTQYF. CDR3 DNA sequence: TGCGCCAGCAGCTTGGTTCAGGGTTGGTATACAGATACGCAGTATTTT.